The present entry profiles one T cell receptor beta chain with its context. These data are taken from a study of cytomegalovirus exposure and HLA in healthy donors. Study as a whole: Earlier sequencing of 200 million or so T cells yielded 120 million or so unique TCR beta sequences. From HLA-typed donors, an early data release held about 92 million unique TCRs.

The PCR ran on 60 Vbeta and 13 Jbeta primers. In the original workflow: Per a later analysis, the number of unique TCR beta chains was 75 million to 90 million, of which roughly 10 million were shared. The method was immunoSEQ multiplex PCR; TCRdb's version includes in-frame clones alone and lacks a portion of them. V, J and clone size derive from that table, while D and trimming were established from the DNA sequence. Here the sample spans about 190,000 clones, more than 65% being singletons. Between the trimmed V and J ends, which lost 5 bases and 0 bases, there was a span of 14 bases. The germline V gene encodes CDR1 MDHEN and CDR2 SYDVKM. This CDR3 contains 16 residues.

The receptor was isolated from a woman aged 25 to 39 in good health and CMV-seropositive. The source material was PBMCs. V is TRBV28 and J is TRBJ1-5; D is unresolved. The CDR3 spells CASSLLWSYSNQPQHF. The CDR3 DNA follows: TGTGCCAGCAGTCTCCTGTGGAGTTATAGCAATCAGCCCCAGCATTTT.